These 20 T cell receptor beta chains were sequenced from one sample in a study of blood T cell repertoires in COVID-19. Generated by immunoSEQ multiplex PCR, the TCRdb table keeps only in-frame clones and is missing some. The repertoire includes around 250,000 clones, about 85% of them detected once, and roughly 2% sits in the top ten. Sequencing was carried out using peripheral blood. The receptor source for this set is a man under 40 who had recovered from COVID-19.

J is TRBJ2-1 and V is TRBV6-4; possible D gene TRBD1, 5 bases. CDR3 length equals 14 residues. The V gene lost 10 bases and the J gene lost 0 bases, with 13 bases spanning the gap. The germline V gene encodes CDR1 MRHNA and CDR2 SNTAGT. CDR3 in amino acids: CATPWGVSYNEQFF. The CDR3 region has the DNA TGTGCCACCCCTTGGGGCGTCTCCTACAATGAGCAGTTCTTC.

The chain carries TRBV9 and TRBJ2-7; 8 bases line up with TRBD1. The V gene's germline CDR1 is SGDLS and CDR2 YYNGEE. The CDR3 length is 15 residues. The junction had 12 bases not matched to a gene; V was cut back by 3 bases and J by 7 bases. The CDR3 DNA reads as TGTGCCAGCAGCGCCCAACAGGGGGGACCAAATGAGCAGTACTTC. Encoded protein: CASSAQQGGPNEQYF.

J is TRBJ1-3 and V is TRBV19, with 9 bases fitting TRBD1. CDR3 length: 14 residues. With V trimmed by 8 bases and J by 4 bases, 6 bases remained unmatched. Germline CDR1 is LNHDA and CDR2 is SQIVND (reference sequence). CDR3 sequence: CASLDRGRGNTIYF. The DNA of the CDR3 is TGTGCCAGTCTGGACAGGGGAAGGGGAAACACCATATATTTT.

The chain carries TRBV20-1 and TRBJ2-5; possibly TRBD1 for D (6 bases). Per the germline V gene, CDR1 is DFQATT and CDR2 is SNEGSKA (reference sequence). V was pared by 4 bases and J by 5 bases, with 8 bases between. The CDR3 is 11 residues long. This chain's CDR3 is CSANRVETQYF. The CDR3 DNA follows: TGCAGTGCTAACAGGGTTGAGACCCAGTACTTC.

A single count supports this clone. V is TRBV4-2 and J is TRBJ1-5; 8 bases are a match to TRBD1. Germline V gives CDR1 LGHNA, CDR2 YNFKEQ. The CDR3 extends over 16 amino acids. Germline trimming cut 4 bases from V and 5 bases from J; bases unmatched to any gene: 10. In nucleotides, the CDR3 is TGTGCCAGCAGCCCAGACAGGGGCATTGGGGATCAGCCCCAGCATTTT. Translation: CASSPDRGIGDQPQHF.

CDR3 nucleotide sequence: TGCGCCAGCAGCTTGGGACAGGGATTCCAAGAGACCCAGTACTTC. It translates to CASSLGQGFQETQYF. The chain carries TRBV5-1 and TRBJ2-5; 7 bases align to TRBD1. V shed 0 bases, J shed 1 base, and the junction held 3 bases outside the gene matches. The germline V gene has CDR1 SGHRS and CDR2 YFSETQ. The CDR3 is 15 residues long.

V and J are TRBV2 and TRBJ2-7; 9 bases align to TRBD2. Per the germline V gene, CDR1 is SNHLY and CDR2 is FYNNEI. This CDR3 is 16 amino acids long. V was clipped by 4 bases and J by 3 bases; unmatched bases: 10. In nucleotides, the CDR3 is TGTGCCAGCAGTGGTTGGGCGGGGGGGCGGAGCTACGAGCAGTACGTC. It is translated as CASSGWAGGRSYEQYV.

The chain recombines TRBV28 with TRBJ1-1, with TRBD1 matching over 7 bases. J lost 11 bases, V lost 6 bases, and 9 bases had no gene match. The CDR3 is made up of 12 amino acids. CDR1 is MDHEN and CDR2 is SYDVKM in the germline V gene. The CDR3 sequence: CASSRQGHGAFF. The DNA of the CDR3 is TGTGCCAGCAGCCGACAGGGACACGGGGCTTTCTTT.

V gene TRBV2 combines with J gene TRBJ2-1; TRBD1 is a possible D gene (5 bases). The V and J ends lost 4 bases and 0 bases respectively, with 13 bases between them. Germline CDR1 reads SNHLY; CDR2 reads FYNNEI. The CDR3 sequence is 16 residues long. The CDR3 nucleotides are TGTGCCAGCAGTGGGACATTCGCCAGCTCCTACAATGAGCAGTTCTTC. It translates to CASSGTFASSYNEQFF.

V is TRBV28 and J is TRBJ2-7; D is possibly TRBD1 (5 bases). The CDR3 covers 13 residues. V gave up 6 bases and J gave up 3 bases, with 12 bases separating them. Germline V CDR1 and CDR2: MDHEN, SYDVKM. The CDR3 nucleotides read TGTGCCAGCAGACTCCGGACAAGCTACGAGCAGTACGTC. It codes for CASRLRTSYEQYV.

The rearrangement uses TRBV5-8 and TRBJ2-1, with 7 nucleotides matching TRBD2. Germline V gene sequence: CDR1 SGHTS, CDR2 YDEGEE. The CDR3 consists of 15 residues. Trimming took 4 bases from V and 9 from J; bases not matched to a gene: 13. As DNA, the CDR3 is TGTGCCAGCAGCGCCCTCAATGGCGGGGGAGCTGAGCAGTTCTTC. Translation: CASSALNGGGAEQFF.

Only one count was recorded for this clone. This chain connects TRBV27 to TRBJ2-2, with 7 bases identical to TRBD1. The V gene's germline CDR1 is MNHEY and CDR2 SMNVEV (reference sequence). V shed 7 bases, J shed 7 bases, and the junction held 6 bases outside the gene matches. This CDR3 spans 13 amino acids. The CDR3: CASKGTDHGELFF. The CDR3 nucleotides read TGTGCCAGCAAGGGGACAGACCACGGGGAGCTGTTTTTT.

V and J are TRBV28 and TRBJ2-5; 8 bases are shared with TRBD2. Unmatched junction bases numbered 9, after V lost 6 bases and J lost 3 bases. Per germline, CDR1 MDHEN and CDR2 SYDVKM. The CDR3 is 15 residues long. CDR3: CASSRGGGLEETQYF. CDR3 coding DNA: TGTGCCAGCAGCCGAGGGGGGGGACTAGAAGAGACCCAGTACTTC.

Written as DNA, the CDR3 is TGCGCCAGCAGCCAAGGGAAGGGGTCCGGGGAGCTGTTTTTT. Encoded protein: CASSQGKGSGELFF. The V call is TRBV4-1, the J call TRBJ2-2; the D gene is possibly TRBD1 (5 bases). V was trimmed by 1 base and J by 6 bases, leaving 9 bases between them. This CDR3 region has 14 residues. Germline V gene sequence: CDR1 MGHRA, CDR2 YSYEKL.

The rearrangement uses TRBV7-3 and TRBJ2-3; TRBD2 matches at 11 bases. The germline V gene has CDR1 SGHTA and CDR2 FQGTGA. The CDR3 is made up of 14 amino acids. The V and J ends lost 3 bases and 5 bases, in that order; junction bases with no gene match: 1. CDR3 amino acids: CASSFGLAGDTQYF. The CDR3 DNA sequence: TGTGCCAGCAGCTTTGGACTAGCGGGAGATACGCAGTATTTT.

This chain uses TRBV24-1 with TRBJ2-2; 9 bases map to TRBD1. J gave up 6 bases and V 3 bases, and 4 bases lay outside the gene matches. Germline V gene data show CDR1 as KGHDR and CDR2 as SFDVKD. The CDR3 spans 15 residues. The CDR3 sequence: CATSDAQGAAGELFF. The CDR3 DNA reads TGTGCCACCAGTGATGCACAGGGGGCCGCCGGGGAGCTGTTTTTT.

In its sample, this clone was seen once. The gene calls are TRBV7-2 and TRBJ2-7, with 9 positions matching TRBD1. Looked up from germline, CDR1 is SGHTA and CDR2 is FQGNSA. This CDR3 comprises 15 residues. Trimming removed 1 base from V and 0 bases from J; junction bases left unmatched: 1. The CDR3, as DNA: TGTGCCAGCAGCTTAGGGACAGGGGACTCCTACGAGCAGTACTTC. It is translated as CASSLGTGDSYEQYF.

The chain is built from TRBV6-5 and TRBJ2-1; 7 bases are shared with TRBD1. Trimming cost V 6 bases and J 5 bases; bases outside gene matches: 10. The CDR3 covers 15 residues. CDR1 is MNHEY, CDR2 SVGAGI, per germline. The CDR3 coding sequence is TGTGCCAGCAGCCGTCGCCGGGACAGAAACAATGAGCAGTTCTTC. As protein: CASSRRRDRNNEQFF.

The CDR3 DNA reads as TGTGCCAGTAGTATCAGTTACACTGAAGCTTTCTTT. Its translation: CASSISYTEAFF. V gene TRBV19 combines with J gene TRBJ1-1; D not resolved. V gave up 3 bases and J gave up 3 bases, with 5 bases separating them. From germline, CDR1 is LNHDA and CDR2 SQIVND (reference sequence). CDR3 size: 12 residues.

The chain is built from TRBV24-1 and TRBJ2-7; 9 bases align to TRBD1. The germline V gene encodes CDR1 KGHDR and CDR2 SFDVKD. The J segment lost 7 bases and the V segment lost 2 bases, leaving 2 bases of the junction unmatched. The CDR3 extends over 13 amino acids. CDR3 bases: TGTGCCACCAGTGATTCGACAGGGGGAGAGCAGTACTTC. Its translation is CATSDSTGGEQYF.